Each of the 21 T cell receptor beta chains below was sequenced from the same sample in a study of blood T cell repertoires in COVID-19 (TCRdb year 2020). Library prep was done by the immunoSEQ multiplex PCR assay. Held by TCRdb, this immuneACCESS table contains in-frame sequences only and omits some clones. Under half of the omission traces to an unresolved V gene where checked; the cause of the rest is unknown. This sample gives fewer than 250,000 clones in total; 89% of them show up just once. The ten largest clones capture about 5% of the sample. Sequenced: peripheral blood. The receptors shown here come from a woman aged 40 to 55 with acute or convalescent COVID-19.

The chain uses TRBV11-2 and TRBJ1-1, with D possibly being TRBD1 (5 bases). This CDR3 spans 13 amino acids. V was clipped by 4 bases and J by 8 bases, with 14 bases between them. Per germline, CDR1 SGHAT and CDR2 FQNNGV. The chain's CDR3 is CASSYMTGGEAFF. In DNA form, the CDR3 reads TGTGCCAGCAGCTACATGACTGGGGGGGAAGCTTTCTTT.

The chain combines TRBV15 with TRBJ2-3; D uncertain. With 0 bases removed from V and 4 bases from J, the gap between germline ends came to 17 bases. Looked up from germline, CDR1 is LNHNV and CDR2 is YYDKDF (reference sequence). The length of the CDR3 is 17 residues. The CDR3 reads CATSRDLSEFRSDTQYF. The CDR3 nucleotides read TGTGCCACCAGCAGAGATCTAAGCGAATTTAGGTCAGATACGCAGTATTTT.

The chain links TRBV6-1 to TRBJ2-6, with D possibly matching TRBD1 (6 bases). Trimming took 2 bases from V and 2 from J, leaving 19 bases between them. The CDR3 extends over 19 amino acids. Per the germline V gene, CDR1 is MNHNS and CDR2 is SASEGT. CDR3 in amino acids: CASSELPYRETTGANVLTF. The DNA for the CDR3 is TGTGCCAGCAGTGAACTCCCTTACAGGGAGACTACTGGGGCCAACGTCCTGACTTTC.

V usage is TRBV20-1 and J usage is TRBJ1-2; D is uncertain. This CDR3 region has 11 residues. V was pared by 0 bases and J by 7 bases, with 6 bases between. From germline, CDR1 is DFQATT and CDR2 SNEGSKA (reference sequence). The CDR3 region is CSARDFGGYTF. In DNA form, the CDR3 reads TGCAGTGCTAGAGATTTCGGTGGCTACACCTTC.

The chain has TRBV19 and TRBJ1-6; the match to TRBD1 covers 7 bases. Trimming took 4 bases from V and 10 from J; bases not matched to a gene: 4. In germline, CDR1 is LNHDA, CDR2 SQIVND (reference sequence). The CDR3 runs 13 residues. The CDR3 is CASSTDRASPLHF. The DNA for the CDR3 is TGTGCCAGTAGTACAGACAGGGCCTCACCCCTCCACTTT.

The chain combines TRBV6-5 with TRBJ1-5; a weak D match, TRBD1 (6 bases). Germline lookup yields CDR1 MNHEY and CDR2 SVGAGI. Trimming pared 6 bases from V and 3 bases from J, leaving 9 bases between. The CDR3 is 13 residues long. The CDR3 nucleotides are TGTGCCAGCAGGAGGGACATCAATCAGCCCCAGCATTTT. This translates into CASRRDINQPQHF.

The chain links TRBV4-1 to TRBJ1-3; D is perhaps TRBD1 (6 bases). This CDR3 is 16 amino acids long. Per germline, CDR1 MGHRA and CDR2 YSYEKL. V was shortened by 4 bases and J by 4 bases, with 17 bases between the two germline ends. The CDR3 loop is CASSLGSRGSGNTIYF. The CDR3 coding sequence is TGCGCCAGCAGCCTGGGATCCAGGGGCTCCGGAAACACCATATATTTT.

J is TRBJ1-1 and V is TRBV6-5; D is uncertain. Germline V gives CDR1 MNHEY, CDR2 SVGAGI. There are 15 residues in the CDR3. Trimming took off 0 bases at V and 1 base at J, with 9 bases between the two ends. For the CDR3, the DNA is TGTGCCAGCAGTTACTCGATAGCGAAGAACACTGAAGCTTTCTTT. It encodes CASSYSIAKNTEAFF.

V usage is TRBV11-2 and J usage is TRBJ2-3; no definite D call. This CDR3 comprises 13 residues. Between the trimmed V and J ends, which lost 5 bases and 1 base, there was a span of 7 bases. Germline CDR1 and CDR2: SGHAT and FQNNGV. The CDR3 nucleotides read TGTGCCAGCAGCCCCTCTGGCACAGATACGCAGTATTTT. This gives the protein CASSPSGTDTQYF.

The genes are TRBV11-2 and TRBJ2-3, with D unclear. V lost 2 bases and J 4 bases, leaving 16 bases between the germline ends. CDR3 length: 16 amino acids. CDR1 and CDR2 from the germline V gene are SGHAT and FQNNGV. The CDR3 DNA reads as TGTGCCAGCAGCTTACTACGTGGGTTGAGCGCAGATACGCAGTATTTT. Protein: CASSLLRGLSADTQYF.

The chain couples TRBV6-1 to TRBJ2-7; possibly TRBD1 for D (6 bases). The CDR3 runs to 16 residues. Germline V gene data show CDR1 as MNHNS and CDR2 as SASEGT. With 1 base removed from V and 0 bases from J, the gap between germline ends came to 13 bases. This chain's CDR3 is CASSEGGTTFSYEQYV. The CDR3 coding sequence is TGTGCCAGCAGTGAAGGGGGGACAACCTTCTCCTACGAGCAGTACGTC.

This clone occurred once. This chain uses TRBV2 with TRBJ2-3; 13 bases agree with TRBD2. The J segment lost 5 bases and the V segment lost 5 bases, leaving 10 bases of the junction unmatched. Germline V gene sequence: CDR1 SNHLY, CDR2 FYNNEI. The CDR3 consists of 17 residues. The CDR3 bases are TGTGCCAGCAGTCTAACTAGCGGGGGGGCCGGTGGAGATACGCAGTATTTT. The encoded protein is CASSLTSGGAGGDTQYF.

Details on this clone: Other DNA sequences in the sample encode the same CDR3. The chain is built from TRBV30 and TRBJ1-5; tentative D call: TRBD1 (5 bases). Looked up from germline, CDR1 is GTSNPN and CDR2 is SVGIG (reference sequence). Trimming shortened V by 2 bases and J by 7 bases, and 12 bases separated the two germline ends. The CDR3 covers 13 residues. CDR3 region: CAWSRQGGQPQHF. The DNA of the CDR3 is TGTGCCTGGAGTCGGCAGGGCGGACAGCCCCAGCATTTT.

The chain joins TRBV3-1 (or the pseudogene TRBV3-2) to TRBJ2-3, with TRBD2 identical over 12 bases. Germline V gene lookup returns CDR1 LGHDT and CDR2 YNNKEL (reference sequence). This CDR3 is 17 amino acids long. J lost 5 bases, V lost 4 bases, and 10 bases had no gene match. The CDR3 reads CASSPLWTSGVEDTQYF. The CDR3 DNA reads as TGTGCCAGCAGCCCCCTCTGGACTAGCGGGGTGGAAGATACGCAGTATTTT.

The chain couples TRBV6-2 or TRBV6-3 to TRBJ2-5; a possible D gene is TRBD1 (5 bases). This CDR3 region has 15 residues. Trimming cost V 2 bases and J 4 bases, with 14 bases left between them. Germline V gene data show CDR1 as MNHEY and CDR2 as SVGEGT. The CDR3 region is CASSYGPAGRETQYF. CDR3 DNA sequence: TGTGCCAGCAGTTACGGTCCCGCAGGGCGAGAGACCCAGTACTTC.

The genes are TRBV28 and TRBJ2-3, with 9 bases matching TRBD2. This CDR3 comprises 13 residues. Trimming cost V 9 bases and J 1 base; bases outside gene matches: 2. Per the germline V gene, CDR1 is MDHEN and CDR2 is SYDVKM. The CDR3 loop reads CASKRGGTDTQYF. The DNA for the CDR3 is TGTGCCAGTAAGCGGGGGGGCACAGATACGCAGTATTTT.

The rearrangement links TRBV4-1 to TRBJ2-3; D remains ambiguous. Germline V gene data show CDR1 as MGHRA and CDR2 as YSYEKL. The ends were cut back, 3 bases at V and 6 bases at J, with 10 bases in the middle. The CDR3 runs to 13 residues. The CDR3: CASSQVRRDTQYF. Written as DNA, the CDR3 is TGCGCCAGCAGCCAGGTTCGGCGGGATACGCAGTATTTT.

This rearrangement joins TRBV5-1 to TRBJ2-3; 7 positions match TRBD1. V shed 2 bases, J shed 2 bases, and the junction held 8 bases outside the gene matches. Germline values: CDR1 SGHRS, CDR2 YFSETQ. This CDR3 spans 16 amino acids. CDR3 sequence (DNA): TGCGCCAGCAGCTTAACCCGACAGGGATTCACAGATACGCAGTATTTT. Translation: CASSLTRQGFTDTQYF.

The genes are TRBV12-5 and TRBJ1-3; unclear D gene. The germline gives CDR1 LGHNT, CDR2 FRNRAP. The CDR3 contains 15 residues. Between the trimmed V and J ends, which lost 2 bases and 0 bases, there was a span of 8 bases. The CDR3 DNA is TGTGCTAGTGGTTTGCCCCAGGTCTCTGGAAACACCATATATTTT. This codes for CASGLPQVSGNTIYF.

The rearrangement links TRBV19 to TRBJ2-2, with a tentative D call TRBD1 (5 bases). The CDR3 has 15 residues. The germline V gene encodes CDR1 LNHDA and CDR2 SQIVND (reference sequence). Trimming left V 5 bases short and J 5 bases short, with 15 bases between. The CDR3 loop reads CASSFFRARTGELFF. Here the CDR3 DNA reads TGTGCCAGTAGTTTTTTCAGGGCGAGGACCGGGGAGCTGTTTTTT.

Written as DNA, the CDR3 is TGTGCCAGTAGGGGGGCCGAAAAACTGTTTTTT. This codes for CASRGAEKLFF. The chain joins TRBV19 to TRBJ1-4, with D possibly TRBD1 on 6 matching bases. The germline gives CDR1 LNHDA, CDR2 SQIVND (reference sequence). The CDR3 runs to 11 residues. Between the trimmed V and J ends, which lost 6 bases and 8 bases, there was a span of 7 bases.